One sample yielded the 28 T cell receptor beta chains listed below, sequenced in a study of T cells expressing NK-cell markers. TCRdb processed the 5' RACE reads again and assigns one entry to each CDR3 protein, with no DNA. This sample's table reports 300,000 to 450,000 distinct CDR3 sequences. Sequenced: blood T cells: a sorted CD56 or NKG2C T cell subset, CD4+ or CD8+ T cells, or bulk PBMC T cells (not recorded which). These receptors were obtained from a man aged 18-69 years in good health.

This chain joins TRBV7-2 and TRBJ2-7; TCRdb's D gene call, TRBD1, goes unchecked for lack of DNA. The CDR3 has 15 amino acids. Germline CDR1 and CDR2: SGHTA and FQGNSA. The CDR3: CASSSLLASSYEQYF.

The rearrangement joins TRBV2 to TRBJ1-5; TCRdb's D gene call, TRBD1, goes unchecked for lack of DNA. Germline CDR1 and CDR2: SNHLY and FYNNEI. The CDR3 has 13 residues. CDR3: CASMRQGSQPQHF.

The chain links TRBV5-6 to TRBJ2-7. The CDR3 is 16 residues long. Germline assignment: CDR1 SGHDT and CDR2 YYEEEE. The CDR3: CASSPLLQRSSYEQYF.

J is TRBJ2-5 and V is TRBV11-1; the TCRdb D gene call, TRBD1, has no DNA to confirm it. This CDR3 spans 18 amino acids. The germline V gene has CDR1 SGHAT and CDR2 FQDESV (reference sequence). This CDR3 reads CASSGRGTRKLEEETQYF.

CDR3 in amino acids: CASRDRRARDTQYF. The chain has TRBV6-1 and TRBJ2-3; with no DNA, the TCRdb D assignment of TRBD2 cannot be verified. The CDR3 is 14 amino acids. From germline, CDR1 is MNHNS and CDR2 SASEGT.

The V and J genes are TRBV27 and TRBJ2-5; TCRdb picks TRBD1, but there is no DNA to check that call. The CDR3 is 15 residues long. Germline CDR1 reads MNHEY; CDR2 reads SMNVEV (reference sequence). The CDR3 is CASSSHRGRFETQYF.

J is TRBJ1-3 and V is TRBV20-1; checking the TCRdb D call of TRBD1 is not possible without DNA. This CDR3 comprises 14 residues. Germline loops: CDR1 DFQATT, CDR2 SNEGSKA (reference sequence). The CDR3 loop reads CSARTAKSRNTIYF.

This clonotype is labeled medium-sized based on frequency. The V and J genes are TRBV6-1 and TRBJ2-3; the TCRdb call, TRBD2, lacks DNA for checking. This CDR3 comprises 15 residues. Germline loops: CDR1 MNHNS, CDR2 SASEGT. The CDR3 sequence: CASSQLAGGTDTQYF.

J is TRBJ2-3 and V is TRBV10-3; TCRdb designates TRBD2, a call that cannot be tested without DNA. CDR1 ENHRY and CDR2 SYGVKD come from the germline V gene. This CDR3 has 11 residues. The CDR3 reads CATGWADTQYF.

The V gene is TRBV6-6, the J gene TRBJ1-1; the D call from TCRdb, TRBD1, cannot be confirmed without DNA. Germline CDR1 and CDR2: MNHNY and SVGAGI (reference sequence). This CDR3 comprises 12 residues. The chain's CDR3 is CASSARTEEAFF.

This chain joins TRBV5-6 and TRBJ2-1; TCRdb designates TRBD1, a call that cannot be tested without DNA. Looked up from germline, CDR1 is SGHDT and CDR2 is YYEEEE. The CDR3 consists of 14 residues. CDR3: CASDGQSIYNEQFF.

The V and J genes are TRBV18 and TRBJ2-1; TCRdb's D gene call, TRBD2, goes unchecked for lack of DNA. Germline V gene data show CDR1 as KGHSH and CDR2 as LQKENI. The CDR3 is 13 residues long. CDR3 amino acids: CASSPGTIHEQFF.

V usage is TRBV19 and J usage is TRBJ2-7. The CDR3 has 13 residues. Germline V CDR1 and CDR2: LNHDA, SQIVND (reference sequence). The CDR3 is CASSSWVADEQYF.

The chain couples TRBV7-9 to TRBJ2-3. The CDR3 length is 13 residues. CDR1 and CDR2 from the germline V gene are SEHNR and FQNEAQ (reference sequence). CDR3 sequence reads: CASSLGVSSSQYF. Full variable domain (outside the CDR3, taken from reference TRBV7-9 and TRBJ2-3): DTGVSQNPRHKITKRGQNVTFRCDPISEHNRLYWYRQTLGQGPEFLTYFQNEAQLEKSRLLSDRFSAERPKGSFSTLEIQRTEQGDSAMYLCASSLGVSSSQYFGPGTRLTVL.

J is TRBJ2-7 and V is TRBV14; TCRdb picks TRBD1, but there is no DNA to check that call. CDR3 size: 15 residues. Germline V lookup: CDR1 SGHDN, CDR2 FVKESK. CDR3 sequence reads: CASSHRRQGAYEQYF.

The rearrangement uses TRBV7-2 and TRBJ2-3; TCRdb's D call of TRBD2 is untestable without DNA. CDR1 is SGHTA, CDR2 FQGNSA, per germline. The CDR3 spans 16 residues. CDR3 residues: CASSPGRGLVPDTQYF.

CDR3: CASSIGTPAGDTQYF. The chain combines TRBV11-2 with TRBJ2-3; TCRdb indicates TRBD2, and absent DNA this call remains unverified. CDR3 length: 15 residues. The V gene's germline CDR1 is SGHAT and CDR2 FQNNGV.

V and J are TRBV2 and TRBJ2-1; TCRdb's assignment of TRBD2 cannot be checked, as there is no DNA. Germline V gene sequence: CDR1 SNHLY, CDR2 FYNNEI. The CDR3 runs 13 residues. CDR3 region: CASTSRGYNEQFF.

This rearrangement joins TRBV7-2 to TRBJ1-6; the TCRdb D gene call, TRBD1, has no DNA to confirm it. The CDR3 extends over 15 amino acids. CDR1 and CDR2 (germline): SGHTA, FQGNSA. CDR3 sequence reads: CASSFWGLNNSPLHF.

The chain uses TRBV27 and TRBJ1-1; checking the TCRdb D call of TRBD1 is not possible without DNA. Germline V gives CDR1 MNHEY, CDR2 SMNVEV (reference sequence). The CDR3 has 15 residues. The CDR3 loop is CASSARGTLNTEAFF.

This chain links TRBV6-1 with TRBJ2-7; TCRdb selects TRBD1, and the lack of DNA leaves this call unchecked. Per the germline V gene, CDR1 is MNHNS and CDR2 is SASEGT. CDR3 length: 11 residues. The CDR3 spells CASARAYEQYF.

The chain combines TRBV12-3 or TRBV12-4 with TRBJ1-1; TCRdb calls TRBD1, which cannot be checked without DNA. The CDR3 has 16 amino acids. The CDR3: CASTGSWGYRNTEAFF.

This chain uses TRBV7-9 with TRBJ2-3. From germline, CDR1 is SEHNR and CDR2 FQNEAQ (reference sequence). The CDR3 length is 13 residues. The CDR3 spells CASSFENTDTQYF.

The V call is TRBV15, the J call TRBJ2-1; TCRdb outputs TRBD2, but without DNA this stays unchecked. Germline-derived CDR1 and CDR2 are LNHNV and YYDKDF (reference sequence). This CDR3 region has 18 residues. This chain's CDR3 is CATSRVRGAGAPGVKQFF. Looking up the rest from reference TRBV15 and TRBJ2-1 gives the full variable domain: DAMVIQNPRYQVTQFGKPVTLSCSQTLNHNVMYWYQQKSSQAPKLLFHYYDKDFNNEADTPDNFQSRRPNTSFCFLDIRSPGLGDTAMYLCATSRVRGAGAPGVKQFFGPGTRLTVL.

This CDR3 is CASSVGTGLASNEQFF. This chain joins TRBV9 and TRBJ2-1; TCRdb gives TRBD2 as the D gene, but with no DNA this cannot be confirmed. CDR1 and CDR2 (germline): SGDLS, YYNGEE. The CDR3 totals 16 residues.

The CDR3 spells CSAREMDVQGNTIYF. The V call is TRBV20-1, the J call TRBJ1-3. Germline lookup yields CDR1 DFQATT and CDR2 SNEGSKA (reference sequence). The CDR3 totals 15 residues.

This chain links TRBV7-3 with TRBJ1-4; TCRdb lists TRBD1, though no DNA is available to test this call. Germline values: CDR1 SGHTA, CDR2 FQGTGA. The length of the CDR3 is 18 residues. The CDR3 sequence is CASSLQGQGAQTNEKLFF.

The CDR3 sequence: CSARDRRFPTDTQYF. The chain is built from TRBV20-1 and TRBJ2-3. The CDR3 sequence is 15 residues long. Germline V gene sequence: CDR1 DFQATT, CDR2 SNEGSKA (reference sequence).